This TCR beta chain was captured by sequencing in a study of blood T cell repertoires in COVID-19. Study summary: Nucleic acid was either cDNA or gDNA, and it came from T cells, B-cell-depleted T cells, or PBMCs.

There are 14 residues in the CDR3. Germline V gives CDR1 SGHTA, CDR2 FQGNSA. The V end lost 7 bases, the J end lost 0 bases, and 12 bases lay between the germline ends. Sequenced by immunoSEQ multiplex PCR; TCRdb stores in-frame clones only, minus some. The repertoire has around 200,000 clones, more than 75% of them found once; the top ten carry roughly 0.9%. This clone came up once. The chain recombines TRBV7-2 with TRBJ1-1, with a weak D call TRBD1 (5 bases). This clonotype was obtained from a woman aged 18-29 years who had recovered from COVID-19. Input material: peripheral blood. In nucleotides, the CDR3 is TGTGCCAGCATCCTCGGGGGATTGAACACTGAAGCTTTCTTT. Translation gives CASILGGLNTEAFF.